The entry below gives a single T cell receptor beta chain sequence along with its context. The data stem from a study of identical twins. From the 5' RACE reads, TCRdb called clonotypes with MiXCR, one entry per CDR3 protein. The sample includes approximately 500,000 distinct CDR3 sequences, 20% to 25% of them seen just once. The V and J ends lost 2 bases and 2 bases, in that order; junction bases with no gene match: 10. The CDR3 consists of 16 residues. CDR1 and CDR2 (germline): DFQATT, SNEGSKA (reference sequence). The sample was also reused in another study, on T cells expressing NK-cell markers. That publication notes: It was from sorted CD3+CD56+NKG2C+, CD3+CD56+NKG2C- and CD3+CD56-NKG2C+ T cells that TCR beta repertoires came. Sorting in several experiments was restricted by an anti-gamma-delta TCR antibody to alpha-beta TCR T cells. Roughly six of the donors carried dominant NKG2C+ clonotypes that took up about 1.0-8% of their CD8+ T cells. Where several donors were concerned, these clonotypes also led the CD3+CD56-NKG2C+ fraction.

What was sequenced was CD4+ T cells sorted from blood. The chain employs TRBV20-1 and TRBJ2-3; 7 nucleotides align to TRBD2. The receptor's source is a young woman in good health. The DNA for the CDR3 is TGCAGTGCTAGACCCCCCGGGGGGTCGAACACAGATACGCAGTATTTT. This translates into CSARPPGGSNTDTQYF.